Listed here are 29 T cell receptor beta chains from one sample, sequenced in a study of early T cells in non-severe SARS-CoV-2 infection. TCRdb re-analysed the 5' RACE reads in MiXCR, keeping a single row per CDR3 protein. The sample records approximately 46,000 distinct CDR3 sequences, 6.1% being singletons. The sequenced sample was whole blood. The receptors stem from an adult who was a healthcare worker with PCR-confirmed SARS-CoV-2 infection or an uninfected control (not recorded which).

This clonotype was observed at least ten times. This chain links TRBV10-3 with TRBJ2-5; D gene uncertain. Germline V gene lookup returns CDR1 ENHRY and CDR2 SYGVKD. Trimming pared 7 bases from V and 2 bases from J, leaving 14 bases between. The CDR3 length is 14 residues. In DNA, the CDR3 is TGTGCCATCAACCCCAGCGATGGACAAGAGACCCAGTACTTC. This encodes CAINPSDGQETQYF.

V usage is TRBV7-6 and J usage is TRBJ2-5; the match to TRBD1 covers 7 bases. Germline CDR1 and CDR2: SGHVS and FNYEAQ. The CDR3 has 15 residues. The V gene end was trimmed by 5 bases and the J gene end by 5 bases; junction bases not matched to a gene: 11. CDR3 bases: TGTGCCAGCAGCGGGAGAGGGGGCGCTTCGGAGACCCAGTACTTC. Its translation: CASSGRGGASETQYF.

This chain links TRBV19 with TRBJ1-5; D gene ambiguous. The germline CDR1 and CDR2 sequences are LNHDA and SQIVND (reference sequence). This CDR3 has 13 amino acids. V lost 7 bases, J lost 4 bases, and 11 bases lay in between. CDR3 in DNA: TGTGCCAGTAACGAAAGAGGGAATCAGCCCCAGCATTTT. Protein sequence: CASNERGNQPQHF.

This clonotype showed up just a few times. CDR3 DNA: TGTGCCAGCAGCGGGAGGACAGGGGAGAATGGCTACACCTTC. Amino acid sequence: CASSGRTGENGYTF. The rearrangement joins TRBV7-2 to TRBJ1-2, with 9 nucleotides matching TRBD1. The CDR3 has 14 amino acids. From germline, CDR1 is SGHTA and CDR2 FQGNSA. The V segment lost 5 bases and the J segment 6 bases; nucleotides outside the gene matches: 7.

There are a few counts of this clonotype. DNA for the CDR3: TGTGCCAGCAGTTTCCGGGAGGAGGAGACCCAGTACTTC. Translating gives CASSFREEETQYF. The rearrangement joins TRBV28 to TRBJ2-5, with 7 bases lining up with TRBD2. After removal of 3 bases from V and 5 bases from J, the junction contained 3 bases not matched to a gene. The CDR3 has 13 amino acids. Germline values: CDR1 MDHEN, CDR2 SYDVKM.

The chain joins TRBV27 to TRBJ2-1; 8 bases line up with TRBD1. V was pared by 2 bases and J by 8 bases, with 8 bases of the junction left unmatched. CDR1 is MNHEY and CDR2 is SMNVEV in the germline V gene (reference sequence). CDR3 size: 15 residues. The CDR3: CASSLADRENDEQFF. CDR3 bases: TGTGCCAGCAGTTTAGCGGACAGGGAGAACGATGAGCAGTTCTTC.

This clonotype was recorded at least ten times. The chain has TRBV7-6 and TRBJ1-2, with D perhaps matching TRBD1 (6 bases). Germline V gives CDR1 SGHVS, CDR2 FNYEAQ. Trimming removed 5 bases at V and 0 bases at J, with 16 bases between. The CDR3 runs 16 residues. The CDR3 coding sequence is TGTGCCAGCAGCAACCGGACAGCCGCTCCTAACTATGGCTACACCTTC. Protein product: CASSNRTAAPNYGYTF.

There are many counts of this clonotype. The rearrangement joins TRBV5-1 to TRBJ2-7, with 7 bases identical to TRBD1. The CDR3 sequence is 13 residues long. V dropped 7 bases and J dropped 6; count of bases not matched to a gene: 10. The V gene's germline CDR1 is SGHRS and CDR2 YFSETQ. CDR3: CASGQVTSGEQYF. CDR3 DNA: TGCGCCAGCGGACAGGTAACTTCTGGCGAGCAGTACTTC.

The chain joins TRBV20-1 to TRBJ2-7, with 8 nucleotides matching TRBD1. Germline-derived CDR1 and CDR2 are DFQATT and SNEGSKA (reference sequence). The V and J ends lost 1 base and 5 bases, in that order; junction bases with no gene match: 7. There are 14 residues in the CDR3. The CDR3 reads CSARVLTGVDEQYF. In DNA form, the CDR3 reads TGCAGTGCTAGAGTATTGACAGGGGTGGACGAGCAGTACTTC.

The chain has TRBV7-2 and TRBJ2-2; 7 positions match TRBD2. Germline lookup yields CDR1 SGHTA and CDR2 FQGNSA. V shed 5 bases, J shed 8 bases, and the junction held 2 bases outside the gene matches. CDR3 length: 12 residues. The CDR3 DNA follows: TGTGCCAGCAGCCGGGGGGTAGGGGAGCTGTTTTTT. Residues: CASSRGVGELFF.

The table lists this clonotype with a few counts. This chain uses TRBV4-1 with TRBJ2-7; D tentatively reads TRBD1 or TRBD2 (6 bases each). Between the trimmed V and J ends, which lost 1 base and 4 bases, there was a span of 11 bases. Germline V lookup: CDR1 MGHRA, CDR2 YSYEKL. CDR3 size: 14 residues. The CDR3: CASSQATGGYEQYF. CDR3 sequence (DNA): TGCGCCAGCAGCCAAGCGACAGGAGGGTACGAGCAGTACTTC.

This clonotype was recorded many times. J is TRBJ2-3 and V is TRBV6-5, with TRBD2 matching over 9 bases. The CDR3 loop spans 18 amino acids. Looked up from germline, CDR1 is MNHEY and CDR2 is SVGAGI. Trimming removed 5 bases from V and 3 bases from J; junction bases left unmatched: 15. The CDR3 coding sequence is TGTGCCAGCAGTCGTTCTTGGGTTCAGCGGGGGGTTACAGATACGCAGTATTTT. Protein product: CASSRSWVQRGVTDTQYF.

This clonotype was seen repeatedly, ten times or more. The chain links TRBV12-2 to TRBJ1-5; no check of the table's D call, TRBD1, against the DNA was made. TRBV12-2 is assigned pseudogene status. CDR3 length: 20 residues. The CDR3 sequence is CASRLVFSGDSRRGNQPQHF. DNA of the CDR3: TGTGCAAGTCGCTTAGTGTTTTCTGGGGACAGCCGCCGGGGCAATCAGCCCCAGCATTTT.

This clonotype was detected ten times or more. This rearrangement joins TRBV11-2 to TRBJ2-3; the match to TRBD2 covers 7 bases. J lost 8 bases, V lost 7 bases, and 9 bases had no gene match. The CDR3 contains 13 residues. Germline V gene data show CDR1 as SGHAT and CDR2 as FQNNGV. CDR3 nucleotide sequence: TGTGCCAGCAACTCGCCGGGGGGTGGTACGCAGTATTTT. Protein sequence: CASNSPGGGTQYF.

The CDR3 sequence: CASSRTSGGAPQFF. CDR3 bases: TGTGCCAGCAGCCGGACTAGCGGGGGGGCCCCGCAGTTCTTC. The chain recombines TRBV3-1 with TRBJ2-1; 15 nucleotides align to TRBD2. Germline values: CDR1 LGHDT, CDR2 YNNKEL (reference sequence). The CDR3 sequence is 14 residues long. Germline trimming cut 4 bases from V and 12 bases from J; bases unmatched to any gene: 4.

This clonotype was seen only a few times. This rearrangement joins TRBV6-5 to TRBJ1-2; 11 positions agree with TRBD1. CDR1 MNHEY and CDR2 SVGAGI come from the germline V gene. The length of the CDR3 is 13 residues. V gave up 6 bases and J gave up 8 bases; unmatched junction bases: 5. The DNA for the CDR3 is TGTGCCAGCAGGGACAGGGGGCTCGGCGGCTACACCTTC. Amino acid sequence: CASRDRGLGGYTF.

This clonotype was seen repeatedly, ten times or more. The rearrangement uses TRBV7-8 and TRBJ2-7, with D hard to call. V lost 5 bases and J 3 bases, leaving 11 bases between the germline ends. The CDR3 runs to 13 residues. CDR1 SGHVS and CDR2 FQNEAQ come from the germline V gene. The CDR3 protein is CASSTRAFYEQYF. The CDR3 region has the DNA TGTGCCAGCAGCACCCGGGCCTTCTACGAGCAGTACTTC.

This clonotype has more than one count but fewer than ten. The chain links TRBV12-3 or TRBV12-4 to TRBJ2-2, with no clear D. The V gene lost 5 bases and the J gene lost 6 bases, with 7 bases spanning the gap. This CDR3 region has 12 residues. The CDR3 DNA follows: TGTGCCAGCAGTCTCACTGCCGGGGAGCTGTTTTTT. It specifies CASSLTAGELFF.

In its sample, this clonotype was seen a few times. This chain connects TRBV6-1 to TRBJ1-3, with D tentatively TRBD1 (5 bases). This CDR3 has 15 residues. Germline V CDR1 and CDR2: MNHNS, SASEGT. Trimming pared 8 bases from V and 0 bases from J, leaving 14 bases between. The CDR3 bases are TGTGCCAGCGGCCGGGACGTTAGCTCTGGAAACACCATATATTTT. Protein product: CASGRDVSSGNTIYF.

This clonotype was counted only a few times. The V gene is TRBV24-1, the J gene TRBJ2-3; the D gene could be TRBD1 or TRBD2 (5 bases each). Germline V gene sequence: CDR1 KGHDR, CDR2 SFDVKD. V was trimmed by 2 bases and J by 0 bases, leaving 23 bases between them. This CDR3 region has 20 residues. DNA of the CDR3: TGTGCCACCAGTGATTCCACGGGACGAGTGAGGGCAGGGAGCACAGATACGCAGTATTTT. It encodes CATSDSTGRVRAGSTDTQYF.

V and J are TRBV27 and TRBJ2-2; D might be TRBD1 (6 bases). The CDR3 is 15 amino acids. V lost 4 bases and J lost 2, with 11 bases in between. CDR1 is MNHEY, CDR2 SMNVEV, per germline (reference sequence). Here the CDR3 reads CASSSRTANTGELFF. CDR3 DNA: TGTGCCAGCAGTTCCCGGACAGCTAACACCGGGGAGCTGTTTTTT.

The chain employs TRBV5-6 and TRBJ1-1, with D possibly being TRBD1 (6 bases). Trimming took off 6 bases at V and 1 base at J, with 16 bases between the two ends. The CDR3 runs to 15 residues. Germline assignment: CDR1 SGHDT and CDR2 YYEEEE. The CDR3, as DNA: TGTGCCAGCACCAACGCGGAGACAGGGAACACTGAAGCTTTCTTT. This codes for CASTNAETGNTEAFF.

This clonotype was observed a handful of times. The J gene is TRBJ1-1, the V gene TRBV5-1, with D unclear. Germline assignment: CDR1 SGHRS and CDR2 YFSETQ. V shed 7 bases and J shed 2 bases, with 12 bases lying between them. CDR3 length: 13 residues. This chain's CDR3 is CASGEGRNTEAFF. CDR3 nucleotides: TGCGCCAGCGGTGAGGGTCGAAACACTGAAGCTTTCTTT.

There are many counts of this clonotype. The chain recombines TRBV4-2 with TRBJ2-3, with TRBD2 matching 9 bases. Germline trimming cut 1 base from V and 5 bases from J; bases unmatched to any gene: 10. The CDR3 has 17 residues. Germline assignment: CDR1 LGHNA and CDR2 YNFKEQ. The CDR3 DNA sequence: TGTGCCAGCAGCCAAGTCGGGCCTAGCGGGGAAGTAGATACGCAGTATTTT. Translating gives CASSQVGPSGEVDTQYF.

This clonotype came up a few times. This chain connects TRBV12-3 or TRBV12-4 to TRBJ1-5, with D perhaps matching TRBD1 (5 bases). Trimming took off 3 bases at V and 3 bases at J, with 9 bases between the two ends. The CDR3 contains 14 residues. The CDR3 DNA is TGTGCCAGCAGTTTTGCAGGGAACAATCAGCCCCAGCATTTT. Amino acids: CASSFAGNNQPQHF.

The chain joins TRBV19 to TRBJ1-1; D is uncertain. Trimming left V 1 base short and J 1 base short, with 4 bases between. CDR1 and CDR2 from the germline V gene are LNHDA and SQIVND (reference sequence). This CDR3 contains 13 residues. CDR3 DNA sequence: TGTGCCAGTAGTATAGGACCGAACACTGAAGCTTTCTTT. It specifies CASSIGPNTEAFF.

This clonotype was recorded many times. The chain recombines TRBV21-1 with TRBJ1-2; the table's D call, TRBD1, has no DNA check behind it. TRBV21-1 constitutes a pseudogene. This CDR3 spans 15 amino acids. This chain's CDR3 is CASSKKLTDIGGYTF. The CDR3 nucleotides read TGTGCCAGCAGCAAAAAGCTGACGGACATCGGTGGCTACACCTTC.

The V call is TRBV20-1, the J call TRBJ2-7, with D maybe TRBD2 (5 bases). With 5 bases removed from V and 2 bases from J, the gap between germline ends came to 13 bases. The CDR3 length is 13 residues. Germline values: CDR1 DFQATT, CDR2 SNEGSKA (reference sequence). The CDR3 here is CSAPSGRTYEQYF. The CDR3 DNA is TGCAGTGCTCCCTCGGGAAGAACCTACGAGCAGTACTTC.

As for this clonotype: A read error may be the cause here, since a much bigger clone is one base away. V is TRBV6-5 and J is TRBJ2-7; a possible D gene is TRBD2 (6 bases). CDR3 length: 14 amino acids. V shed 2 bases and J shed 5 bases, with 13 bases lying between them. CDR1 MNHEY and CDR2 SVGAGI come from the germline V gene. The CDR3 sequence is CASSYLGGENEQYF. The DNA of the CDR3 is TGTGCCAGCAGTTACCTCGGAGGGGAAAACGAGCAGTACTTC.